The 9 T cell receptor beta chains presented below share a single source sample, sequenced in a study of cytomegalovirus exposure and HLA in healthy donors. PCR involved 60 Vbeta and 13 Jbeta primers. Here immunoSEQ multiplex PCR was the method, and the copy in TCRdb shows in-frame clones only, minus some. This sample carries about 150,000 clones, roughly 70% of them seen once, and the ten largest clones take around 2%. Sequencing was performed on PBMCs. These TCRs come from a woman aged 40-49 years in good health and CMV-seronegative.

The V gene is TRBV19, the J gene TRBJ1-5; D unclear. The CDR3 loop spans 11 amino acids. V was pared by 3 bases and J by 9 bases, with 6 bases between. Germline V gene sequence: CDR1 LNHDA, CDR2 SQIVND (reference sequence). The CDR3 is CASSMEGPQHF. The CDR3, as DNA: TGTGCCAGTAGTATGGAGGGGCCCCAGCATTTT.

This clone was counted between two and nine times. In DNA form, the CDR3 reads TGTGCCAGCAGCTCCACAGGGCGGCTTGGAAACACCATATATTTT. Amino acid sequence: CASSSTGRLGNTIYF. V usage is TRBV7-9 and J usage is TRBJ1-3; weak D call: TRBD1 (6 bases). The V gene's germline CDR1 is SEHNR and CDR2 FQNEAQ (reference sequence). The CDR3 length is 15 residues. Trimming removed 4 bases at V and 3 bases at J, with 13 bases between. Full variable domain (remainder filled in from reference TRBV7-9 and TRBJ1-3): DTGVSQNPRHKITKRGQNVTFRCDPISEHNRLYWYRQTLGQGPEFLTYFQNEAQLEKSRLLSDRFSAERPKGSFSTLEIQRTEQGDSAMYLCASSSTGRLGNTIYFGEGSWLTVV.

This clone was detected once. CDR3 nucleotides: TGCGCCAGCAGCCCCGGGACAGCAAAGGACACTGAAGCTTTCTTT. This sequence encodes CASSPGTAKDTEAFF. The rearrangement uses TRBV5-1 and TRBJ1-1; 7 positions agree with TRBD1. Trimming took 4 bases from V and 3 from J; bases not matched to a gene: 9. This CDR3 spans 15 amino acids. The V gene's germline CDR1 is SGHRS and CDR2 YFSETQ.

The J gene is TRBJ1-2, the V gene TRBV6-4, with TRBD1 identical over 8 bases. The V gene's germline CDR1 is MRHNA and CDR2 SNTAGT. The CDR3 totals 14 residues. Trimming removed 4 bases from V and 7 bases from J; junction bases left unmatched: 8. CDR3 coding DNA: TGTGCCAGCAGTGCCCTTGGACAGGGCACTGGCTACACCTTC. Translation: CASSALGQGTGYTF.

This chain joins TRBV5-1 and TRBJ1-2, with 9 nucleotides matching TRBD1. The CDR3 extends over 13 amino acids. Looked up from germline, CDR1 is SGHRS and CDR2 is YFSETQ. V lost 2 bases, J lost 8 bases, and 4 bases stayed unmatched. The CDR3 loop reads CASSFRTGEGYTF. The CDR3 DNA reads TGCGCCAGCAGCTTTCGGACAGGGGAGGGCTACACCTTC.

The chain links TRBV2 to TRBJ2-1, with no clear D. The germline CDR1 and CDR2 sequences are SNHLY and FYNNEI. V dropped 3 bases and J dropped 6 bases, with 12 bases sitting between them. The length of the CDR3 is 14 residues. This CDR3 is CASSDHLGVNEQFF. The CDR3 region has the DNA TGTGCCAGCAGTGACCACCTAGGTGTCAATGAGCAGTTCTTC.

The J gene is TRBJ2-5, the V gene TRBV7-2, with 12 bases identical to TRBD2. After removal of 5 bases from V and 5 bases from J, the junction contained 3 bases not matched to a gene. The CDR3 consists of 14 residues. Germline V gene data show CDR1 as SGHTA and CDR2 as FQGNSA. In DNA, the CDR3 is TGTGCCAGCAGCCAACTAGCGGGAGGTGAGACCCAGTACTTC. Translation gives CASSQLAGGETQYF.

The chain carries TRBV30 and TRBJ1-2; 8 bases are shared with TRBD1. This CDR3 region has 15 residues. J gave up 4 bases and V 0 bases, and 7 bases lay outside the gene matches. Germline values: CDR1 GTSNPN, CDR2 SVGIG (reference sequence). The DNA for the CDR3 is TGTGCCTGGAGTGTGACAGGGGCCGGGAGCTATGGCTACACCTTC. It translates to CAWSVTGAGSYGYTF.

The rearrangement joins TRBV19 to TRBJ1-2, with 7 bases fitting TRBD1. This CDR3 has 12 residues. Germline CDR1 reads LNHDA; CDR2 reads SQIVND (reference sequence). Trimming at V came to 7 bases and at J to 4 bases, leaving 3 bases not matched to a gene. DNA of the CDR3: TGTGCCAGTAAACACAGGGGCTATGGCTACACCTTC. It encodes CASKHRGYGYTF.